Shown below are 2 T cell receptor beta chains from a single sample sequenced in a study of blood T cell repertoires in COVID-19. Profiling relied on immunoSEQ multiplex PCR, and the TCRdb table lists in-frame clones only, not all of them. The table has about 280,000 clones, around 89% seen once. Sequenced input: PBMCs or T cells enriched from blood (not recorded which). Source of these receptors: a woman aged 60-70 years in a cohort exposed to, infected with or recovered from COVID-19 (not recorded which).

V gene TRBV28 combines with J gene TRBJ1-5; 8 bases are a match to TRBD1. The CDR3 sequence is 14 residues long. CDR1 is MDHEN and CDR2 is SYDVKM in the germline V gene. V lost 4 bases, J lost 8 bases, and 7 bases stayed unmatched. The CDR3 loop is CASSSQGAAKPQHF. Here the CDR3 DNA reads TGTGCCAGCAGTTCCCAGGGGGCCGCTAAGCCCCAGCATTTT.

A note on this clone: The junction differs from germline at one of its ends, possibly a read error. This chain uses TRBV7-3 with TRBJ2-7, with 9 bases identical to TRBD2. The V gene's germline CDR1 is SGHTA and CDR2 FQGTGA. CDR3 length: 16 amino acids. This CDR3 reads CASNLGAASGDYEQYF. In DNA, the CDR3 is TGTGCCAGCAACTTAGGGGCGGCTAGCGGGGACTACGAGCAGTACTTC. Supplemented by reference TRBV7-3 and TRBJ2-7, the full variable domain reads GAGVSQTPSNKVTEKGKYVELRCDPISGHTALYWYRQSLGQGPEFLIYFQGTGAADDSGLPNDRFFAVRPEGSVSTLKIQRTERGDSAVYLCASNLGAASGDYEQYFGPGTRLTVT.